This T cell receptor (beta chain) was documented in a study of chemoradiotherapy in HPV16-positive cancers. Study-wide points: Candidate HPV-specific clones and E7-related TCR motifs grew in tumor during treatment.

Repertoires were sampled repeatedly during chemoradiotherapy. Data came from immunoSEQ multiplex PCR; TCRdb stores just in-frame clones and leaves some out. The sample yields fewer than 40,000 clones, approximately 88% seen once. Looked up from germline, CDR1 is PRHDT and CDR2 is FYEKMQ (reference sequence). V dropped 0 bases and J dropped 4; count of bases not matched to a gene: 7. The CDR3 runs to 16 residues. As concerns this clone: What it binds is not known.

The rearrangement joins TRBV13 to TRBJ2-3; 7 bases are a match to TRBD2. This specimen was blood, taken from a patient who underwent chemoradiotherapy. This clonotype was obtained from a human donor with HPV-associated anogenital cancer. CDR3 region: CASSLGGRAGADTQYF. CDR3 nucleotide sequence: TGTGCCAGCAGCTTAGGTGGGAGGGCCGGGGCAGATACGCAGTATTTT.